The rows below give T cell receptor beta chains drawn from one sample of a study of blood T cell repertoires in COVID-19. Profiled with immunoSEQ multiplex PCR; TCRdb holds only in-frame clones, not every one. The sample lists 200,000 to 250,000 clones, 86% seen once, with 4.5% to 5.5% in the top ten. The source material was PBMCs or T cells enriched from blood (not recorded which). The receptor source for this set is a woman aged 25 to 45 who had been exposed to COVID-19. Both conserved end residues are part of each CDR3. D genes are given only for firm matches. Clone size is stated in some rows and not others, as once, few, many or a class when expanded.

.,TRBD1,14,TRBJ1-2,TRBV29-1,TGCAGCGTTGGCAGGGGACAGGGGTGGTATGGCTACACCTTC,CSVGRGQGWYGYTF
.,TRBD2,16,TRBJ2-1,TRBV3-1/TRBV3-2,TGTGCCAGCAGCCCAGAGTCTAGCGGGGGGGCCGGTGAGCAGTTCTTC,CASSPESSGGAGEQFF
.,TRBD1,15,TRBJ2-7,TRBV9,TGTGCCAGCAGCGTAGAAGGGACAGGGGTAGGCGAGCAGTACTTC,CASSVEGTGVGEQYF
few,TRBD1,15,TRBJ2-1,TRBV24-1,TGTGCCACCAGTGATCCGGGGACAGGGGACAATGAGCAGTTCTTC,CATSDPGTGDNEQFF
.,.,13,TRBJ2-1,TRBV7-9,TGTGCCAGCAGCTTAGGCTTGGCCAATGAGCAGTTCTTC,CASSLGLANEQFF
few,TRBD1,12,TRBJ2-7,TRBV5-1,TGCGCCAGCAGCGCGACAGGGGGAGAGCAGTACTTC,CASSATGGEQYF
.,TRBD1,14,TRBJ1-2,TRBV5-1,TGCGCCAGCAGCTTCCTCGACAGGGCCTATGGCTACACCTTC,CASSFLDRAYGYTF
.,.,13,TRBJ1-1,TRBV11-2,TGTGCCAGCAGCTTAGTGTCGGACACTGAAGCTTTCTTT,CASSLVSDTEAFF
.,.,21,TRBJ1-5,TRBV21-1,TGTGCCAGCAGCAAATCACTATCTGGGGGGGTTGGCTTTTATAGCAATCAGCCCCAGCATTTT,CASSKSLSGGVGFYSNQPQHF
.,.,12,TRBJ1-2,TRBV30,TGTGCCTGGACCAACGGTTACTATGGCTACACCTTC,CAWTNGYYGYTF
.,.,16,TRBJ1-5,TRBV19,TGTGCCAGTAGTATAGAGAACAGCTATAGCAATCAGCCCCAGCATTTT,CASSIENSYSNQPQHF
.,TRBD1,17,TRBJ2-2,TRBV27,TGTGCCAGCAGTTTATCCCCCGGGACAGGACGCACCGGGGAGCTGTTTTTT,CASSLSPGTGRTGELFF
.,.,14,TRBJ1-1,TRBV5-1,TGCGCCAGCAGCCGGGAACCGCCGGACACTGAAGCTTTCTTT,CASSREPPDTEAFF
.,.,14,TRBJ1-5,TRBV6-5,TGTGCCAGCGGATGGGGGGGGACGGGTCAGCCCCAGCATTTT,CASGWGGTGQPQHF
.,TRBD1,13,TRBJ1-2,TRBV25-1,TGTGCCAGCAGGGAGGACAGGGCGAATGGCTACACCTTC,CASREDRANGYTF
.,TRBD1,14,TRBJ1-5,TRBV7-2,TGTGCCAGCAGCCTCCAGGGGGCCGGGGAGCCCCAGCATTTT,CASSLQGAGEPQHF
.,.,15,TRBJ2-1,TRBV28,TGTGCCAGCAGTCTCCAGGTGAGCTCCTACAATGAGCAGTTCTTC,CASSLQVSSYNEQFF
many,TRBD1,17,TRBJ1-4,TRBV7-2,TGTGCCAGCAGCTTACGTGGTCCCGGGACAGGGTTTGAAAAACTGTTTTTT,CASSLRGPGTGFEKLFF
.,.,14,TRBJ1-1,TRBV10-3,TGTGCCATCACCCAGGGCGGGATAAACACTGAAGCTTTCTTT,CAITQGGINTEAFF
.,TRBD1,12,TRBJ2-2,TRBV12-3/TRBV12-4,TGTGCCAGTAAACAGGGGCCCGGGGAGCTGTTTTTT,CASKQGPGELFF
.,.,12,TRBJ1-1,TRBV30,TGTGCCTGGACCAGGGAATACACTGAAGCTTTCTTT,CAWTREYTEAFF
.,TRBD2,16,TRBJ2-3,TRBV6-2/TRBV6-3,TGTGCCAGCAGCGAGGGACTAGCGGCTTGGGGGGATACGCAGTATTTT,CASSEGLAAWGDTQYF
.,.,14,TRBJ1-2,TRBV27,TGTGCCAGCAGTTTACGGCAGGGAGGCTATGGCTACACCTTC,CASSLRQGGYGYTF
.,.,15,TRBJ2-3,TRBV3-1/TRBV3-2,TGTGCCAGCAGCCAAGTTCAGGAACCCACAGATACGCAGTATTTT,CASSQVQEPTDTQYF
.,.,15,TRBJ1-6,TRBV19,TGTGCCAGTAGTCTTACAGGCGGCTATAATTCACCCCTCCACTTT,CASSLTGGYNSPLHF
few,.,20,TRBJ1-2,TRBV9,TGTGCCAGCAGCGCCCGAACCCTACAGGGTGCCCTAAGGGTTACCTATGGCTACACCTTC,CASSARTLQGALRVTYGYTF
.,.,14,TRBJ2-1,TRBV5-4,TGTGCCAGCAGCTCGGCGACAGGGAGGCATGAGCAGTTCTTC,CASSSATGRHEQFF
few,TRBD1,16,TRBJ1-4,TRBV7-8,TGTGCCAGCAGCCGGACAGGGTGGCGTACTAATGAAAAACTGTTTTTT,CASSRTGWRTNEKLFF
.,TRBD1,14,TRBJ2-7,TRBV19,TGTGCCAGTAGTATAGGGACAGGGCCCTACGAGCAGTACTTC,CASSIGTGPYEQYF
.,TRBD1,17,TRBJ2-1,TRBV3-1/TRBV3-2,TGTGCCAGCAGCTCGCCCGGGACAGGTACCATCTACAATGAGCAGTTCTTC,CASSSPGTGTIYNEQFF
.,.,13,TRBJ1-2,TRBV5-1,TGCGCCAGCAGCTTAAGTACAAACTATGGCTACACCTTC,CASSLSTNYGYTF
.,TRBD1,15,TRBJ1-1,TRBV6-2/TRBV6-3,TGTGCCAGCAGTTACGGAGGGACAGGTAACACTGAAGCTTTCTTT,CASSYGGTGNTEAFF
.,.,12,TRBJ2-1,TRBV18,TGTGCCAGCTCACCCGGTTCCACTCAGCAGTTCTTC,CASSPGSTQQFF
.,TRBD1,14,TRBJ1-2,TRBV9,TGTGCCAGCAGCCCCGGAGGACAGGGATATGGCTACACCTTC,CASSPGGQGYGYTF
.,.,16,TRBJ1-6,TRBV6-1,TGTGCCAGCAGTGCAAGCAGGGCCATCCGCAATTCACCCCTCCACTTT,CASSASRAIRNSPLHF
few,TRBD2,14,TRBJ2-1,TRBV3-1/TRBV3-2,TGTGCCAGCAGAGTAAGCGGGGGGGCAGGTTTTCAGTTCTTC,CASRVSGGAGFQFF
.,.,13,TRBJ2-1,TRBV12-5,TGTGCCACAACTGGGCTAGCGAGGAATGAGCAGTTCTTC,CATTGLARNEQFF
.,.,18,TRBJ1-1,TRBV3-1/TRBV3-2,TGTGCCAGCAGCCAAGATCTGGGAATGCGGGGGTTTGGCACTGAAGCTTTCTTT,CASSQDLGMRGFGTEAFF
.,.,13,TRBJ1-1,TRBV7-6,TGTGCCAGCAGCTATACCCTGAGCACTGAAGCTTTCTTT,CASSYTLSTEAFF
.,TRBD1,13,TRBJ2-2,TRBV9,TGTGCCAGCAGCGCAGGGGGCCCCGGGGAGCTGTTTTTT,CASSAGGPGELFF
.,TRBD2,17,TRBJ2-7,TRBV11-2,TGTGCCAGCAGCTCTCGCCTAGCGGGGGGTTTATTCTACGAGCAGTACTTC,CASSSRLAGGLFYEQYF
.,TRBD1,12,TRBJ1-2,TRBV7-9,TGTGCCAGCAGCTTAGACAGGGGCGGCTACACCTTC,CASSLDRGGYTF
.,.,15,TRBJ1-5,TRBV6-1,TGTGCCAGCAGTGAAGGCGGGAAGGGCAATCAGCCCCAGCATTTT,CASSEGGKGNQPQHF
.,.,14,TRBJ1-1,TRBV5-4,TGTGCCAGCAGCAATTCACCACAGGACACTGAAGCTTTCTTT,CASSNSPQDTEAFF
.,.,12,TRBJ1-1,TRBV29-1,TGCAGCGTTGAAAGCAGGCGCTTTGAAGCTTTCTTT,CSVESRRFEAFF
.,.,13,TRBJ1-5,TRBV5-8,TGTGCCAGCAGCCTCTGGGCTGGTCAGCCCCAGCATTTT,CASSLWAGQPQHF
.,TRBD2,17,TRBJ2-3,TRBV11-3,TGTGCCAGCAGCCCTGGGACTAGCGGGGCGAGCACAGATACGCAGTATTTT,CASSPGTSGASTDTQYF
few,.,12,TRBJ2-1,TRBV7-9,TGTGCCAGCAGCTTAGCCGACAATGAGCAGTTCTTC,CASSLADNEQFF